This T cell receptor beta chain was profiled in a study of neurological immune-mediated disorders. The ends lost 4 bases at V and 5 bases at J; junction bases unmatched: 8. The CDR3 spans 15 residues. Per germline, CDR1 SGHRS and CDR2 YFSETQ. Broader study findings: Among 34 multiple sclerosis patients, 18 had repertoires that phylogenetic grouping placed in one related-CDR3 cluster, a possible signature.

Synthesis of cDNA was performed by 5'RACE using 10-nucleotide random UMIs. Using its own MiXCR run on the 5' RACE reads, TCRdb lists one record per CDR3 protein. The profile covers 25,000 to 30,000 distinct CDR3 sequences, with more than 2.5% appearing a single time and less than 9% taken by the ten largest. This clonotype came up many times. What it binds is unknown. Material: PBMCs. This TCR was recovered from a woman aged 25 to 39 with multiple sclerosis. V is TRBV5-1 and J is TRBJ2-2, with TRBD1 matching 7 bases. The CDR3 DNA follows: TGCGCCAGCAGCCCCACGGGACAGCCTACCGGGGAGCTGTTTTTT. Residues: CASSPTGQPTGELFF. Supplemented by reference TRBV5-1 and TRBJ2-2, the full variable domain reads KAGVTQTPRYLIKTRGQQVTLSCSPISGHRSVSWYQQTPGQGLQFLFEYFSETQRNKGNFPGRFSGRQFSNSRSEMNVSTLELGDSALYLCASSPTGQPTGELFFGEGSRLTVL.